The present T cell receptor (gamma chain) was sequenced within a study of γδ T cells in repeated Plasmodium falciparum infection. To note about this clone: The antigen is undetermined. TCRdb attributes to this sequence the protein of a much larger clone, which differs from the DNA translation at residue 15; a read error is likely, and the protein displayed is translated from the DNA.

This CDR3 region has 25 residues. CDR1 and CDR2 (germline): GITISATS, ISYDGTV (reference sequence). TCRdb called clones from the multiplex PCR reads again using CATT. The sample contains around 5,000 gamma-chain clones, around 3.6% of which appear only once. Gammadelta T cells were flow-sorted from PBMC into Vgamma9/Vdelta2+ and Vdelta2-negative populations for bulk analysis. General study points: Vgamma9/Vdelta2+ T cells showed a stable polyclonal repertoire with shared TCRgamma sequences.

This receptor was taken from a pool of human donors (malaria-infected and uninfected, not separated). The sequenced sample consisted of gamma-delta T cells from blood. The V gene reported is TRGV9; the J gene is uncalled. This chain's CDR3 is CALWDHCCGEQHLLTQVSIGRIQHF. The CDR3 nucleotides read TGTGCCTTGTGGGACCATTGTTGTGGGGAACAACACTTGTTGACACAGGTAAGTATCGGAAGAATACAACATTTC.